This T cell receptor beta chain was sequenced during a study of blood T cells in healthy people across ages. About the research overall: Capturing about one barcoded beta molecule per two T cells was achieved by template switching.

It was with a sample-barcoded 5' primer and a J-beta primer mix that a second PCR of roughly 7 to 11 cycles was run. TCRdb passed the 5' RACE reads through MiXCR, listing each CDR3 protein once. The table lists over 750,000 distinct CDR3 sequences, approximately 25% of them singletons, with roughly a tenth in the top ten. General observations from the study: A roughly linear age-dependent decrease characterized TCR beta diversity per million T cells.

This clonotype was observed a few times. Its target is unknown. Trimming stripped 6 bases from V and 3 bases from J, with 7 bases between. Germline values: CDR1 SNHLY, CDR2 FYNNEI. The CDR3 runs to 12 residues. This sample was shared with a second study, whose subject was T cells of mothers and their children. Per that paper: RNA extracted was entirely used for cDNA synthesis, approximately 1.4 ug per 15 ul.

The chain uses TRBV2 and TRBJ2-3; D might be TRBD1 (5 bases). The source material was blood. The TCR comes from a boy aged 10-17 years in good health. The CDR3 DNA reads as TGTGCCAGCAGGGACAATACAGATACGCAGTATTTT. This translates into CASRDNTDTQYF.